This entry describes one T cell receptor beta chain. What it binds is not known. The primer mix had 60 V beta and 13 J beta primers. The method was immunoSEQ multiplex PCR; TCRdb's version includes in-frame clones alone and lacks a portion of them. The sample consists of roughly 100,000 clones, 75% to 85% of them appearing once. This sample is drawn from a study of glioma-infiltrating T cells after dendritic cell vaccination. Background on the study: Treatment, given 2003 to 2012, was autologous tumor lysate-pulsed dendritic cell vaccination. Study results and limitations: No direct clonality-survival link was found; a diverse polyclonal response may matter.

The specimen was blood, collected before dendritic cell vaccination. The clonotype originates from a human donor with glioblastoma.

The CDR3 DNA sequence: TGTGCCACCAGCAGGACACGGTTATATGGCTACACCTTC. As protein: CATSRTRLYGYTF. The V gene is TRBV15, the J gene TRBJ1-2; D call uncertain. The CDR3 has 13 amino acids. Germline-derived CDR1 and CDR2 are LNHNV and YYDKDF (reference sequence). V lost 3 bases and J 5 bases, leaving 10 bases between the germline ends.